The rows below give T cell receptor beta chains drawn from one sample of a study of cytomegalovirus exposure and HLA in healthy donors. Profiled with immunoSEQ multiplex PCR; TCRdb holds only in-frame clones, not every one. The sample has about 160,000 clones, and its top ten clones hold 2% to 2.5%. Input material: PBMCs. The source of these receptors is a man aged 30 to 39 in good health and CMV-seronegative. Both conserved end residues are part of each CDR3. The D gene is left open where the match is weak.

length: 15; V: TRBV25-1; J: TRBJ2-1; D: TRBD2; CDR3: CASSAGLAGAIEQFF; DNA: TGTGCCAGCAGTGCCGGACTAGCGGGAGCGATTGAGCAGTTCTTC
length: 14; V: TRBV6-6; J: TRBJ2-7; D: NA; CDR3: CASSYLNRAYEQYF; DNA: TGTGCCAGCAGTTACTTAAACAGGGCCTACGAGCAGTACTTC
length: 17; V: TRBV27; J: TRBJ1-1; D: TRBD1; CDR3: CASSLYGTGRGSTEAFF; DNA: TGTGCCAGCAGTTTATACGGGACAGGGCGTGGAAGCACTGAAGCTTTCTTT
length: 18; V: TRBV28; J: TRBJ2-6; D: TRBD2; CDR3: CASSSGGGRAGGANVLTF; DNA: TGTGCCAGCAGTTCGGGGGGCGGGAGGGCCGGTGGGGCCAACGTCCTGACTTTC
length: 16; V: TRBV28; J: TRBJ2-7; D: TRBD2; CDR3: CASSLTPSGSSYEQYF; DNA: TGTGCCAGCAGTTTAACGCCTAGCGGAAGCTCCTACGAGCAGTACTTC
length: 14; V: TRBV19; J: TRBJ1-3; D: TRBD1; CDR3: CASSFQGALNTIYF; DNA: TGTGCCAGTAGTTTCCAGGGGGCATTAAACACCATATATTTT
length: 13; V: TRBV7-5; J: TRBJ1-1; D: NA; CDR3: CVRPGQSNTEAFF; DNA: TGTGTCAGACCCGGACAGTCCAACACTGAAGCTTTCTTT
length: 17; V: TRBV4-1; J: TRBJ2-3; D: NA; CDR3: CASSHSFRDLSTDTQYF; DNA: TGCGCCAGCAGCCATTCTTTTCGGGACTTAAGCACAGATACGCAGTATTTT
length: 15; V: TRBV4-1; J: TRBJ2-1; D: TRBD2; CDR3: CASSQGLAGVDEQFF; DNA: TGCGCCAGCAGCCAAGGACTAGCGGGAGTGGATGAGCAGTTCTTC
length: 13; V: TRBV6-5; J: TRBJ1-2; D: NA; CDR3: CASSYSTGRGYTF; DNA: TGTGCCAGCAGTTACTCGACAGGTCGTGGCTACACCTTC
length: 18; V: TRBV7-6; J: TRBJ2-6; D: TRBD1; CDR3: CASSSGQGALSGANVLTF; DNA: TGTGCCAGCAGCTCCGGACAGGGGGCCCTCTCTGGGGCCAACGTCCTGACTTTC
length: 11; V: TRBV6-1; J: TRBJ2-7; D: NA; CDR3: CASSLPYEQYF; DNA: TGTGCCAGCAGTCTTCCTTACGAGCAGTACTTC
length: 17; V: TRBV13; J: TRBJ1-2; D: NA; CDR3: CASSLSRAATANYGYTF; DNA: TGTGCCAGCAGCTTGAGCAGGGCCGCTACCGCTAACTATGGCTACACCTTC
length: 15; V: TRBV12-5; J: TRBJ2-1; D: TRBD2; CDR3: CASGLLAGGPHEQFF; DNA: TGTGCTAGTGGTTTGTTAGCGGGAGGGCCCCATGAGCAGTTCTTC
length: 15; V: TRBV7-6; J: TRBJ2-7; D: TRBD2; CDR3: CASSSLSGRDYEQYF; DNA: TGTGCCAGCAGCTCTCTTAGCGGGAGAGACTACGAGCAGTACTTC
length: 14; V: TRBV19; J: TRBJ2-7; D: NA; CDR3: CASSTVTAPYEQYF; DNA: TGTGCCAGTAGTACCGTGACAGCCCCCTACGAGCAGTACTTC
length: 17; V: TRBV28; J: TRBJ2-1; D: TRBD1; CDR3: CASSTAGFGTGSHEQFF; DNA: TGTGCCAGCAGCACTGCGGGGTTCGGGACAGGGAGCCATGAGCAGTTCTTC
length: 10; V: TRBV2; J: TRBJ2-7; D: NA; CDR3: CASIKGGQYF; DNA: TGTGCCAGCATTAAGGGAGGGCAGTACTTC
length: 14; V: TRBV30; J: TRBJ2-2; D: TRBD2; CDR3: CAGIAGANTGELFF; DNA: TGTGCCGGTATAGCGGGAGCGAACACCGGGGAGCTGTTTTTT
length: 17; V: TRBV5-6; J: TRBJ2-3; D: NA; CDR3: CASSSGWRDSFTDTQYF; DNA: TGTGCCAGCAGCTCAGGTTGGCGGGACAGCTTCACAGATACGCAGTATTTT
length: 13; V: TRBV9; J: TRBJ2-2; D: NA; CDR3: CASSGTNTGELFF; DNA: TGTGCCAGCAGCGGGACAAACACCGGGGAGCTGTTTTTT
length: 14; V: TRBV25-1; J: TRBJ1-1; D: TRBD1; CDR3: CASRTHTGDTEAFF; DNA: TGTGCCAGTCGTACCCACACAGGGGACACTGAAGCTTTCTTT
length: 14; V: TRBV7-2; J: TRBJ1-5; D: NA; CDR3: CASSSRRGNQPQHF; DNA: TGTGCCAGCAGCTCCCGCAGGGGCAATCAGCCCCAGCATTTT
length: 20; V: TRBV19; J: TRBJ1-5; D: TRBD1; CDR3: CASSIEENRGFVGGNQPQHF; DNA: TGTGCCAGTAGTATAGAGGAGAACAGGGGGTTTGTCGGTGGCAATCAGCCCCAGCATTTT
length: 13; V: TRBV19; J: TRBJ1-4; D: NA; CDR3: CASNDGANEKLFF; DNA: TGTGCCAGTAACGACGGAGCTAATGAAAAACTGTTTTTT
length: 14; V: TRBV13; J: TRBJ2-1; D: TRBD2; CDR3: CASSPWTSVNEQFF; DNA: TGTGCCAGCAGCCCCTGGACTAGCGTAAATGAGCAGTTCTTC
length: 14; V: TRBV9; J: TRBJ1-1; D: NA; CDR3: CASSVVAGNTEAFF; DNA: TGTGCCAGCAGCGTAGTGGCGGGGAACACTGAAGCTTTCTTT
length: 15; V: TRBV6-1; J: TRBJ2-7; D: NA; CDR3: CASSEGDSGAAGQYF; DNA: TGTGCCAGCAGTGAAGGGGATAGCGGAGCGGCGGGGCAGTACTTC
length: 15; V: TRBV9; J: TRBJ2-6; D: NA; CDR3: CASSVRLLGANVLTF; DNA: TGTGCCAGCAGCGTACGACTACTTGGGGCCAACGTCCTGACTTTC
length: 17; V: TRBV4-1; J: TRBJ1-2; D: NA; CDR3: CASSQDTRTTTLYGYTF; DNA: TGCGCCAGCAGCCAAGACACACGGACAACGACCCTCTATGGCTACACCTTC
length: 15; V: TRBV7-7; J: TRBJ2-1; D: TRBD2; CDR3: CASRSSGTEYNEQFF; DNA: TGTGCCAGCAGGTCTAGCGGAACGGAGTACAATGAGCAGTTCTTC
length: 14; V: TRBV7-2; J: TRBJ2-7; D: TRBD1; CDR3: CASSARQGPYEQYF; DNA: TGTGCCAGCAGCGCCCGACAGGGACCCTACGAGCAGTACTTC
length: 12; V: TRBV7-9; J: TRBJ1-5; D: NA; CDR3: CASSKGVQPQHF; DNA: TGTGCCAGCAGCAAGGGGGTCCAGCCCCAGCATTTT
length: 17; V: TRBV27; J: TRBJ2-2; D: TRBD2; CDR3: CASSLAGGSFGAGELFF; DNA: TGTGCCAGCAGTTTAGCCGGCGGGAGCTTTGGTGCCGGGGAGCTGTTTTTT
length: 16; V: TRBV4-3; J: TRBJ1-4; D: NA; CDR3: CASSPQEGRTNEKLFF; DNA: TGCGCCAGCAGCCCCCAGGAGGGGCGGACTAATGAAAAACTGTTTTTT
length: 16; V: TRBV19; J: TRBJ2-2; D: NA; CDR3: CASKFSVGRVTGELFF; DNA: TGTGCCAGTAAATTTTCGGTCGGCAGGGTCACCGGGGAGCTGTTTTTT
length: 15; V: TRBV19; J: TRBJ2-1; D: TRBD2; CDR3: CASSPQGGLADQQFF; DNA: TGTGCCAGTAGTCCCCAAGGCGGACTAGCCGATCAGCAGTTCTTC
length: 15; V: TRBV7-9; J: TRBJ1-2; D: NA; CDR3: CASSLVVAGLDGYTF; DNA: TGTGCCAGCAGCTTGGTAGTGGCAGGCTTGGATGGCTACACCTTC
length: 14; V: TRBV9; J: TRBJ2-4; D: NA; CDR3: CASSVASGEDIQYF; DNA: TGTGCCAGCAGCGTAGCATCCGGGGAGGACATTCAGTACTTC
length: 14; V: TRBV5-1; J: TRBJ1-5; D: TRBD1; CDR3: CASSPGGSNQPQHF; DNA: TGCGCCAGCAGCCCAGGGGGCAGCAATCAGCCCCAGCATTTT
length: 12; V: TRBV30; J: TRBJ1-2; D: NA; CDR3: CAWRGRGYGYTF; DNA: TGTGCCTGGAGGGGCAGGGGTTATGGCTACACCTTC
length: 16; V: TRBV5-1; J: TRBJ2-5; D: NA; CDR3: CASSSHVVGPNLEQYF; DNA: TGCGCCAGCAGCTCACATGTTGTTGGCCCGAACCTAGAGCAGTACTTC
length: 13; V: TRBV11-2; J: TRBJ2-5; D: NA; CDR3: CASSLEYYRTQYF; DNA: TGTGCCAGCAGCTTAGAGTACTATAGGACCCAGTACTTC
length: 14; V: TRBV28; J: TRBJ1-2; D: NA; CDR3: CASSPHSGGYGYTF; DNA: TGTGCCAGCAGTCCTCATAGCGGGGGCTATGGCTACACCTTC
length: 16; V: TRBV5-4; J: TRBJ2-3; D: TRBD2; CDR3: CASSSYSGRGTDTQYF; DNA: TGTGCCAGCAGCTCGTATAGCGGGAGAGGGACAGATACGCAGTATTTT
length: 15; V: TRBV6-1; J: TRBJ1-3; D: NA; CDR3: CASSLDGSSGNTIYF; DNA: TGTGCCAGCAGCCTAGATGGGTCCTCTGGAAACACCATATATTTT